This T cell receptor (beta chain) was identified in a study of blood T cell repertoires in COVID-19. Overall study context: Italy, Spain and the United States were the sources of the convalescent and acute COVID-19 samples. PBMCs, B-cell-depleted T cells, or T cells were the source of the cDNA or gDNA that made up the material.

The V gene's germline CDR1 is LGHDT and CDR2 YNNKEL (reference sequence). There are 14 residues in the CDR3. V dropped 3 bases and J dropped 6 bases, with 12 bases sitting between them. While infection was still active, Seattle patients were enrolled and then followed longitudinally. Per the original data handling: By means of reference gene primer amplification, nucleated cell counts were estimated. Sequenced by immunoSEQ multiplex PCR; TCRdb stores in-frame clones only, minus some. The V and J calls and the clone size are those of that table, but D and trimming were determined from the DNA. The table lists some 62,000 clones, 80% to 90% of them singletons, with roughly 18% in the top ten.

This chain links TRBV3-1 (or the pseudogene TRBV3-2) with TRBJ2-1; perhaps TRBD1 as D (5 bases). The material sequenced was peripheral blood. The clonotype originates from an older woman with COVID-19, enrolled during active disease. CDR3 in amino acids: CASSHRTLTNEQFF. DNA of the CDR3: TGTGCCAGCAGCCACAGGACATTGACCAATGAGCAGTTCTTC.